This is a list of T cell receptor beta chains from one sample in a study of blood T cells in healthy people across ages. Via MiXCR, TCRdb re-called the 5' RACE reads, giving one row per CDR3 protein. The sample shows about 640,000 distinct CDR3 sequences, roughly 50% of them seen only once. Sequenced: blood. The receptors shown here come from a man in his 60s in good health. The CDR3 runs from the conserved cysteine through the conserved F or W. Each record gives: CDR3 DNA, CDR3 protein, clone size, D gene, J gene, V gene. The D gene is left open where the match is weak. The size of a clone is reported for some rows only, either as once, few or many, or as a class for expanded clones.

TGCGCCAGCAGCTTGGCCCTAGGCGGGGGCCCCAACTACGAGCAGTACTTC	CASSLALGGGPNYEQYF	NA	NA	TRBJ2-7	TRBV5-1
TGTGCCAGCAGCCAAGATCTGGGGGGGGGGCCGCATGAGCAGTACTTC	CASSQDLGGGPHEQYF	NA	NA	TRBJ2-5	TRBV4-2
TGTGCCAGCAGTCCCGGGACAGGGATCGGCTACACCTTC	CASSPGTGIGYTF	NA	TRBD1	TRBJ1-2	TRBV12-3/TRBV12-4
TGTGCCAGCAGCCAAGGACGGGGGGTTAACGAGCAGTACTTC	CASSQGRGVNEQYF	few	TRBD2	TRBJ2-7	TRBV4-2
TGTGCCAGCAGTGAAGAAGGCGGGTCGGGCACCGGGGAGCTGTTTTTT	CASSEEGGSGTGELFF	few	NA	TRBJ2-2	TRBV2
TGTGCCAGCAATCAGGGGGCCACCGGGGAGCTGTTTTTT	CASNQGATGELFF	NA	TRBD1	TRBJ2-2	TRBV12-3/TRBV12-4
TGTGCCAGCAGCCTTAGGGTTACGAACTACAATGAGCAGTTCTTC	CASSLRVTNYNEQFF	few	NA	TRBJ2-1	TRBV5-6
TGTGCCAGCAGCTTGTTTGCCGGCACCGGGGAGCTGTTTTTT	CASSLFAGTGELFF	NA	NA	TRBJ2-2	TRBV7-9
TGCAGTGCTAGGTCCGGACGAGCGGGGGGGCTCAATGAGCAGTTCTTC	CSARSGRAGGLNEQFF	NA	TRBD2	TRBJ2-1	TRBV20-1
TGTGCCAGCAGCTCAACAGGGTCCGCAACTAATGAAAAACTGTTTTTT	CASSSTGSATNEKLFF	NA	NA	TRBJ1-4	TRBV7-9
TGCAGTGCTAAGGTACAGGGGGAAAACATTCAGTACTTC	CSAKVQGENIQYF	few	TRBD1	TRBJ2-4	TRBV20-1
TGTGCCAGCAGCCAGGACCGGGACAGGGTCAGGGGCTACACCTTC	CASSQDRDRVRGYTF	few	TRBD1	TRBJ1-2	TRBV4-2
TGCAGTGCCCGACAGGGAGGGGGGTTTGGCTACACCTTC	CSARQGGGFGYTF	once	TRBD1	TRBJ1-2	TRBV20-1
TGTGCCAGCAGTTTCGCGACAGGGGCCTACAATGAGCAGTTCTTC	CASSFATGAYNEQFF	NA	TRBD1	TRBJ2-1	TRBV27
TGTGCCAGCAGTTACTTGCAGACCCAGTACTTC	CASSYLQTQYF	few	NA	TRBJ2-5	TRBV6-2/TRBV6-3
TGCGCCAGCAGCTTGGGTGGCAGGGCGAACGAGCAGTACTTC	CASSLGGRANEQYF	NA	NA	TRBJ2-7	TRBV5-1
TGCGCCAGCAGCCGTGGACAGGGGGTTAGGAATGAGCAGTTCTTC	CASSRGQGVRNEQFF	NA	TRBD1	TRBJ2-1	TRBV4-1
TGCAGTGCTAGAGTGGCAGGTGAACAAGAGACCCAGTACTTC	CSARVAGEQETQYF	NA	NA	TRBJ2-5	TRBV20-1
TGCAGTGCTCTCCCGGGGACAGAACCTTTCTTT	CSALPGTEPFF	NA	TRBD1	TRBJ1-1	TRBV20-1
TGTGCCAGCAGTTTTCTCGGGGAGCTGTTTTTT	CASSFLGELFF	once	NA	TRBJ2-2	TRBV12-3/TRBV12-4
TGTGCCAGCAGCTCCGGACTCTGGTACAATGAGCAGTTCTTC	CASSSGLWYNEQFF	NA	NA	TRBJ2-1	TRBV7-2
TGTGCCACCAGCGTACACAACAGGGATAACTATGGCTACACCTTC	CATSVHNRDNYGYTF	NA	NA	TRBJ1-2	TRBV15
TGTGCCAGCAGGACAGGGAGCTACAATGAGCAGTACTTC	CASRTGSYNEQYF	NA	TRBD1	TRBJ2-7	TRBV28
TGCGCCAGCAGCTTGGATGCGGGGGTCTTCTCTGGGGCCAACGTCCTGACTTTC	CASSLDAGVFSGANVLTF	few	TRBD2	TRBJ2-6	TRBV5-1
TGTGCCAGCAGTTTGGCCGGGCCTGCCACAGATACGCAGTATTTT	CASSLAGPATDTQYF	NA	NA	TRBJ2-3	TRBV12-3/TRBV12-4
TGTGCCAGCAGCTTAGTGGCCGGAAGGACCTACAATGAGCAGTTCTTC	CASSLVAGRTYNEQFF	NA	NA	TRBJ2-1	TRBV7-2
TGTGCCAGCAGCCAAGAACCCAGGGGGGGCTATGGCTACACCTTC	CASSQEPRGGYGYTF	few	TRBD1	TRBJ1-2	TRBV4-2
TGCGCCAGCTCGATGACAGGGGGCGAGGAAAAACTGTTTTTT	CASSMTGGEEKLFF	NA	TRBD1	TRBJ1-4	TRBV5-1
TGCAGTGCTAGAGATATACAGGGATCCAAGGGACCCCTCCACTTT	CSARDIQGSKGPLHF	NA	NA	TRBJ1-6	TRBV20-1
TGCAGCGTCACCAGGACAGGGCCCAAAAACATTCAGTACTTC	CSVTRTGPKNIQYF	NA	TRBD1	TRBJ2-4	TRBV29-1
TGTGCCAGCAGTACCCCCGGCAGGGGGGGTGGAGATACGCAGTATTTT	CASSTPGRGGGDTQYF	NA	NA	TRBJ2-3	TRBV28
TGTGCCAGCAGTGACCGGGGACTAGACTGGAAAGAGACCCAGTACTTC	CASSDRGLDWKETQYF	once	TRBD2	TRBJ2-5	TRBV2
TGTGCCAGCAGCAGCGACCGCCAGTCACCCCTCCACTTT	CASSSDRQSPLHF	once	NA	TRBJ1-6	TRBV7-9
TGTGCCAGCAGCCCGTTAAGCGGGGGGTACGAGCAGTACTTC	CASSPLSGGYEQYF	many	TRBD2	TRBJ2-7	TRBV27
TGTGCCAGCAGCACCGCTAGCGGGGGTTACAATGAGCAGTTCTTC	CASSTASGGYNEQFF	NA	TRBD2	TRBJ2-1	TRBV7-9
TGTGCCAGCAGTCCTGGGACAGACGGTGGCTATGGCTACACCTTC	CASSPGTDGGYGYTF	NA	TRBD1	TRBJ1-2	TRBV12-3/TRBV12-4
TGCAGTGCGACAGGGTGGGATACGCAGTATTTT	CSATGWDTQYF	NA	TRBD1	TRBJ2-3	TRBV20-1
TGTGCCAGCAGTTCCGGGAGCGGGGGGGCCCTAGAGCAGTACTTC	CASSSGSGGALEQYF	NA	TRBD2	TRBJ2-7	TRBV27